Sequencing of this T cell receptor beta chain was carried out in a study of control samples from healthy donors and cancer patients. Some clones are missing from TCRdb's copy, which holds only in-frame ones; the method was immunoSEQ multiplex PCR. The table records fewer than 30,000 clones, around nine tenths of them present only once. Looked up from germline, CDR1 is SNHLY and CDR2 is FYNNEI. This CDR3 has 15 residues. V was shortened by 3 bases and J by 2 bases, with 13 bases between the two germline ends. The chain joins TRBV2 to TRBJ2-5; D ambiguous. The sequence was collected from a woman aged 40 to 55 with lung cancer. Sequencing used PBMCs. CDR3: CASSETAQLQETQYF. For the CDR3, the DNA is TGTGCCAGCAGTGAGACGGCGCAACTACAAGAGACCCAGTACTTC.